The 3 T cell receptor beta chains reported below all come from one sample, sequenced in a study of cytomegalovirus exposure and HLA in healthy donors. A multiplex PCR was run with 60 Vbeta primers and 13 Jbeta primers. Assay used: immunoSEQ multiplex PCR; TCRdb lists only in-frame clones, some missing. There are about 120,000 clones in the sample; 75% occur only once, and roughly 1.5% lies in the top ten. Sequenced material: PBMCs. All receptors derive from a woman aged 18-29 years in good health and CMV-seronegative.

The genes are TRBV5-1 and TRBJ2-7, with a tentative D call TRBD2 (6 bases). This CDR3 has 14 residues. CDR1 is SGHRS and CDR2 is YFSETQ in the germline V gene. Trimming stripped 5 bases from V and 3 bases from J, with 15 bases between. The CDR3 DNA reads TGCGCCAGCAGTGTAGGCGGGACTGACTACGAGCAGTACTTC. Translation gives CASSVGGTDYEQYF.

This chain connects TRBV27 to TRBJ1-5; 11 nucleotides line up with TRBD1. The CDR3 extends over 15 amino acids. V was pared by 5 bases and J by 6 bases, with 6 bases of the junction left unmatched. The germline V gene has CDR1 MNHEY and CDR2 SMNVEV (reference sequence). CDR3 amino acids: CASSPRDRGAQPQHF. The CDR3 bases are TGTGCCAGCAGTCCCCGGGACAGGGGGGCTCAGCCCCAGCATTTT.

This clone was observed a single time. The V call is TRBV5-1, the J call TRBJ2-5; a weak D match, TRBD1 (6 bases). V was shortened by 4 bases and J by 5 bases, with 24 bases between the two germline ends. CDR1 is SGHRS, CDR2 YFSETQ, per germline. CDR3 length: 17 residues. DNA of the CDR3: TGCGCCAGCAGCCTGGACCTACCGGCAGGGGTAGGTGAGACCCAGTACTTC. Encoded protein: CASSLDLPAGVGETQYF. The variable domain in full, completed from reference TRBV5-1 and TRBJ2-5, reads KAGVTQTPRYLIKTRGQQVTLSCSPISGHRSVSWYQQTPGQGLQFLFEYFSETQRNKGNFPGRFSGRQFSNSRSEMNVSTLELGDSALYLCASSLDLPAGVGETQYFGPGTRLLVL.